Listed here is a single T cell receptor beta chain. Its target is not known. V shed 6 bases, J shed 2 bases, and the junction held 7 bases outside the gene matches. The CDR3 covers 14 residues. CDR1 and CDR2 (germline): DFQATT, SNEGSKA (reference sequence). The sample is drawn from a study of blood T cells in healthy people across ages. Donors each provided around 10 milliliters of peripheral blood. The authors ran a second PCR of about 7 to 12 cycles using a sample-barcoded 5' primer and a J-beta primer mix. TCRdb processed the 5' RACE reads anew with MiXCR; each CDR3 protein has one entry. Of fewer than 1 million distinct CDR3 sequences in the sample, approximately 44% were seen once. General study points: It was found that TCR beta diversity correlated strongly with the percentage of naive T cells. Diversity figures derived from one million T cells were judged to underestimate the true value.

The V call is TRBV20-1, the J call TRBJ2-1; 7 bases are shared with TRBD2. This sequence originates from a man aged 60-69 years in good health. The material sequenced was blood. CDR3 DNA: TGCAGTGCGATACCCGGGACTACCTACAATGAGCAGTTCTTC. Amino acids: CSAIPGTTYNEQFF.